Included here is one T cell receptor (beta chain) sequence, with context. Trimming took off 5 bases at V and 5 bases at J, with 18 bases between the two ends. The length of the CDR3 is 15 residues. The germline CDR1 and CDR2 sequences are SEHNR and FQNEAQ (reference sequence). With autoimmune disease history or systemic immunosuppression, patients were excluded. These data are taken from a study of OX40 agonist ivuxolimab in advanced cancers. Study details: Age averaged around 58 years (range roughly 23 to 79), and 80% to 90% were male. Three dose-escalation patients had partial responses: one with hepatocellular carcinoma and two with cutaneous melanoma.

Measured with immunoSEQ multiplex PCR; TCRdb has only the in-frame clones, and not every one. The sample comprises 95,000 to 150,000 clones, 80% to 95% of which are singletons, and roughly 0.15% rests with the top ten. Material: CD4+ or CD8+ T cells sorted from blood, obtained in a trial of the OX40 agonist ivuxolimab. This chain links TRBV7-9 with TRBJ2-5; D is unresolved. The clonotype originates from an adult with an advanced solid tumor such as melanoma, head and neck, liver or kidney cancer. The CDR3 reads CASSPSARVRETQYF. CDR3 DNA sequence: TGTGCCAGCAGCCCATCGGCCCGGGTGCGGGAGACCCAGTACTTC.